Shown below are 12 T cell receptor beta chains from a single sample sequenced in a study of T cell responses to AZD1222 COVID-19 vaccine. Clones were read by immunoSEQ multiplex PCR, and TCRdb kept only the in-frame ones, dropping some. Of more than 85,000 clones in the sample, just over 85% were seen once. Sequencing was performed on peripheral blood, taken on day 0 of AZD1222 vaccination. The receptors stem from an adult in good health.

On this clone itself: The junction shows a germline mismatch at one end, possibly a read error. The rearrangement joins TRBV7-2 to TRBJ2-7, with TRBD2 identical over 9 bases. CDR1 and CDR2 (germline): SGHTA, FQGNSA. The CDR3 has 18 amino acids. The CDR3 nucleotides read TGTGCCAGCAGCCTAGCCGTTGGGAGCGGGAGGCCGCTATACGAGCAGTACTTC. This sequence encodes CASSLAVGSGRPLYEQYF.

V gene TRBV2 combines with J gene TRBJ2-7; D call uncertain. This CDR3 has 11 amino acids. The V and J ends lost 2 bases and 3 bases respectively, with 2 bases between them. Germline CDR1 is SNHLY and CDR2 is FYNNEI. CDR3 nucleotides: TGTGCCAGCAGTGAAAACTACGAGCAGTACTTC. Its translation is CASSENYEQYF.

This clone turned up a few times. This chain links TRBV2 with TRBJ2-7, with 16 bases identical to TRBD2. This CDR3 region has 16 residues. J gave up 7 bases and V 6 bases, and 9 bases lay outside the gene matches. CDR1 and CDR2 from the germline V gene are SNHLY and FYNNEI. The CDR3 loop is CASRTGLAGGLGEQYF. CDR3 bases: TGTGCCAGCAGGACGGGACTAGCGGGAGGGTTGGGTGAGCAGTACTTC.

CDR3 DNA sequence: TGTGCCAGCAGCGTAGATCCCCTAGCGCTGGACTCCTACGAGCAGTACTTC. This codes for CASSVDPLALDSYEQYF. The chain links TRBV9 to TRBJ2-7; D might be TRBD2 (6 bases). Looked up from germline, CDR1 is SGDLS and CDR2 is YYNGEE. V was cut by 0 bases and J by 0 bases, with 16 bases left in between. The CDR3 covers 17 residues.

This clone was counted a few times. The chain employs TRBV5-1 and TRBJ1-1; 10 bases line up with TRBD1. The length of the CDR3 is 18 residues. The trim removed 1 base at V and 2 bases at J, leaving 11 bases unmatched. Germline V gene lookup returns CDR1 SGHRS and CDR2 YFSETQ. CDR3 sequence reads: CASSLRSGTGEYNTEAFF. CDR3 DNA: TGCGCCAGCAGCTTGCGATCCGGGACAGGGGAGTATAACACTGAAGCTTTCTTT.

This chain's CDR3 is CASKGRDHQPQHF. CDR3 in DNA: TGTGCCAGCAAGGGCAGGGACCATCAGCCCCAGCATTTT. V usage is TRBV2 and J usage is TRBJ1-5; a weak D match, TRBD1 (5 bases). The V end was cut by 7 bases, the J end by 5 bases, with 12 bases between. The germline V gene encodes CDR1 SNHLY and CDR2 FYNNEI. CDR3 length: 13 residues.

This chain joins TRBV9 and TRBJ2-1; perhaps TRBD1 as D (6 bases). The CDR3 totals 17 residues. V shed 3 bases and J shed 0 bases, with 16 bases lying between them. The V gene's germline CDR1 is SGDLS and CDR2 YYNGEE. CDR3 residues: CASSGKGEWSSYNEQFF. CDR3 nucleotides: TGTGCCAGCAGCGGGAAGGGGGAATGGAGCTCCTACAATGAGCAGTTCTTC. Combining the CDR3 with reference TRBV9 and TRBJ2-1 gives the whole variable domain DSGVTQTPKHLITATGQRVTLRCSPRSGDLSVYWYQQSLDQGLQFLIQYYNGEERAKGNILERFSAQQFPDLHSELNLSSLELGDSALYFCASSGKGEWSSYNEQFFGPGTRLTVL.

This clone turned up a few times. The gene calls are TRBV24-1 and TRBJ2-2; 15 positions agree with TRBD2. This CDR3 is 18 amino acids long. V dropped 3 bases and J dropped 5; count of bases not matched to a gene: 6. Looked up from germline, CDR1 is KGHDR and CDR2 is SFDVKD. CDR3 amino acids: CATSDPGLAGGVTGELFF. CDR3 in DNA: TGTGCCACCAGTGATCCGGGACTAGCGGGAGGTGTGACCGGGGAGCTGTTTTTT.

The J gene is TRBJ2-1, the V gene TRBV19, with TRBD2 matching 7 bases. Germline V lookup: CDR1 LNHDA, CDR2 SQIVND (reference sequence). With V trimmed by 3 bases and J by 3 bases, 8 bases remained unmatched. This CDR3 contains 16 residues. CDR3 sequence: CASSILAGEYYNEQFF. The CDR3 DNA follows: TGTGCCAGTAGTATCCTTGCGGGAGAGTACTACAATGAGCAGTTCTTC.

This clone was counted once. The chain links TRBV28 to TRBJ2-5; 7 bases are shared with TRBD2. Germline V lookup: CDR1 MDHEN, CDR2 SYDVKM. Trimming cost V 5 bases and J 5 bases; bases outside gene matches: 2. This CDR3 is 12 amino acids long. CDR3 in amino acids: CASSPGRETQYF. DNA of the CDR3: TGTGCCAGCAGTCCCGGGAGGGAGACCCAGTACTTC.

J is TRBJ2-1 and V is TRBV6-1; 7 positions match TRBD2. V was clipped by 2 bases and J by 5 bases; unmatched bases: 6. CDR1 and CDR2 (germline): MNHNS, SASEGT. The CDR3 contains 15 residues. The CDR3 nucleotides are TGTGCCAGCAGTGAACTCAGGAGCGGGAACAATGAGCAGTTCTTC. Encoded protein: CASSELRSGNNEQFF.

The V call is TRBV12-5, the J call TRBJ2-6; no reliable D call. Germline V gene lookup returns CDR1 LGHNT and CDR2 FRNRAP. This CDR3 spans 10 amino acids. CDR3 in DNA: TGTGAGTCTGGGGCCAACGTCCTGACTTTC. It encodes CESGANVLTF.